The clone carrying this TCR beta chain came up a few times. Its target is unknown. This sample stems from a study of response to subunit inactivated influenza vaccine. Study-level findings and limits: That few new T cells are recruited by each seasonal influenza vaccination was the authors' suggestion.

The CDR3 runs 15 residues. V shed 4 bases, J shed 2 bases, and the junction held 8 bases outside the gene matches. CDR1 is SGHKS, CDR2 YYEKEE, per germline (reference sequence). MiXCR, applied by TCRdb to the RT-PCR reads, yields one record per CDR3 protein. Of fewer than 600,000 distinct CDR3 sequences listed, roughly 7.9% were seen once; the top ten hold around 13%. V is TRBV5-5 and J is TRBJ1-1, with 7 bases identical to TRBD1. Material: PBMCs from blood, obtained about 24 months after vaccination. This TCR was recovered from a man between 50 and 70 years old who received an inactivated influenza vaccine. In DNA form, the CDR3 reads TGTGCCAGCAGCGCGAGGGCAGGGGGTAACACTGAAGCTTTCTTT. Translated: CASSARAGGNTEAFF.